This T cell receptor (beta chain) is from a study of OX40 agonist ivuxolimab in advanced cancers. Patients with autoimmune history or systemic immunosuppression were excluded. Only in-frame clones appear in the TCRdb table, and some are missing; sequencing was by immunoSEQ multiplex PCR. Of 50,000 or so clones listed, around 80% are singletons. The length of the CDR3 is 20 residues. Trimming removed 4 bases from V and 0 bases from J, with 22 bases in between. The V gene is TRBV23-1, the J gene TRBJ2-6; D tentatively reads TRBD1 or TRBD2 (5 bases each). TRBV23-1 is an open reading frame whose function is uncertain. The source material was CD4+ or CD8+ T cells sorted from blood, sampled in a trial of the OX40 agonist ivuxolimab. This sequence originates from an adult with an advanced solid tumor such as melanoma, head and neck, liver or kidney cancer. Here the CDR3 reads CASSPLGGGPNPSGANVLTF. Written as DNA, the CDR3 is TGCGCCAGCAGTCCCTTAGGTGGGGGACCCAATCCCTCTGGGGCCAACGTCCTGACTTTC.